This TCR beta chain was identified during a study of cytomegalovirus exposure and HLA in healthy donors. Whole-study context: Earlier sequencing of 150 million to 200 million T cells yielded under 120 million unique TCR beta sequences.

Details on this clone: Antigen unknown.

Findings and limits, study-wide: What was likely a sequencing artifact was a cluster of highly shared sequence variants. Presence/absence analyses took donor sequencing depth as roughly uniform.

The CDR3 length is 14 residues. The germline gives CDR1 KGHSH, CDR2 LQKENI. The V and J ends lost 6 bases and 1 base respectively, with 11 bases between them. Vbeta (60) and Jbeta (13) primers were used in the PCR. Measured with immunoSEQ multiplex PCR; TCRdb has only the in-frame clones, and not every one. Here the sample spans about 140,000 clones, roughly 78% being singletons. The chain combines TRBV18 with TRBJ2-3; D is uncertain. The receptor's source is a female donor in good health and CMV-seronegative. Sequenced sample: PBMCs. The CDR3 reads CASSPLPGTDTQYF. CDR3 sequence (DNA): TGTGCCAGCTCTCCTTTGCCGGGCACAGATACGCAGTATTTT.